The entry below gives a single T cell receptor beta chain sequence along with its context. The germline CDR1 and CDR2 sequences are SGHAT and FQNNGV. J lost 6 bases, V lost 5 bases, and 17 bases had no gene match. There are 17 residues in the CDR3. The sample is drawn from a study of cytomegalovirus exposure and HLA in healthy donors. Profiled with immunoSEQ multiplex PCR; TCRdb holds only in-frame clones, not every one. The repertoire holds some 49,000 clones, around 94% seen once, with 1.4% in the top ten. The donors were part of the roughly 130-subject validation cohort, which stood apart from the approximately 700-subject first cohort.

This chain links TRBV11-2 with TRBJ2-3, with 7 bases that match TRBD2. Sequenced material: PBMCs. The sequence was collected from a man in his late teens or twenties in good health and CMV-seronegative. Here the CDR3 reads CASSAAARGSFLDTQYF. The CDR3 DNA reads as TGTGCCAGCAGCGCCGCGGCCCGCGGGAGTTTTTTGGATACGCAGTATTTT.